One and the same sample provided the 3 T cell receptor beta chains below, sequenced in a study of CD8 T cells in ankylosing spondylitis. MiXCR, applied by TCRdb to the 5' RACE reads, yields one record per CDR3 protein. The sample gives under 200,000 distinct CDR3 sequences, about 9.9% of which show up once; about 27% is in the top ten. Sequenced sample: blood, either unsorted or a sorted T cell fraction (not recorded which). The receptors shown here come from a male donor with ankylosing spondylitis or in good health (not recorded which).

The table lists this clonotype with a few counts. J is TRBJ2-6 and V is TRBV6-2 or TRBV6-3, with D uncertain. V was shortened by 1 base and J by 1 base, with 2 bases between the two germline ends. The CDR3 runs 14 residues. The germline V gene encodes CDR1 MNHEY and CDR2 SVGEGT. The CDR3, as DNA: TGTGCCAGCAGTTACTTTTCTGGGGCCAACGTCCTGACTTTC. Amino acids: CASSYFSGANVLTF.

This clonotype was seen only a few times. J is TRBJ2-2 and V is TRBV7-7, with 13 bases identical to TRBD2. Germline CDR1 SSHAT, CDR2 FNYEAQ (reference sequence). V lost 4 bases, J lost 1 base, and 9 bases stayed unmatched. There are 19 residues in the CDR3. CDR3 sequence: CASSSRTSGGIENTGELFF. DNA of the CDR3: TGTGCCAGCAGCTCCCGGACTAGCGGGGGTATTGAGAACACCGGGGAGCTGTTTTTT.

This clonotype was recorded many times. V usage is TRBV30 and J usage is TRBJ1-1; D remains ambiguous. Trimming left V 0 bases short and J 4 bases short, with 9 bases between. Germline CDR1 reads GTSNPN; CDR2 reads SVGIG (reference sequence). The CDR3 is 13 residues long. The CDR3, as DNA: TGTGCCTGGAGTGTACTGGTCTTCACTGAAGCTTTCTTT. Amino acids: CAWSVLVFTEAFF.